A single sample gave rise to the 27 T cell receptor beta chains below, sequenced in a study of blood T cell repertoires in COVID-19. Only in-frame clones appear in the TCRdb table, and some are missing; sequencing was by immunoSEQ multiplex PCR. This table has over 300,000 clones, more than 75% appearing once. Sequenced sample: PBMCs or T cells enriched from blood (not recorded which). These receptors came from a woman younger than 35 who had recovered from COVID-19.

The chain is built from TRBV4-1 and TRBJ1-4; TRBD1 aligns across 7 bases. This CDR3 has 14 amino acids. Per the germline V gene, CDR1 is MGHRA and CDR2 is YSYEKL. The V gene end was trimmed by 4 bases and the J gene end by 13 bases; junction bases not matched to a gene: 12. CDR3 coding DNA: TGCGCCAGCAGCCTGATAGCACGGGACAGTTTACTGTTTTTT. As protein: CASSLIARDSLLFF.

V gene TRBV19 combines with J gene TRBJ2-2; 7 bases match TRBD1. Germline V gives CDR1 LNHDA, CDR2 SQIVND (reference sequence). The CDR3 extends over 14 amino acids. The V and J ends lost 9 bases and 5 bases, in that order; junction bases with no gene match: 9. CDR3 sequence (DNA): TGTGCCAGCCTGGACAGGCGGTATACCGGGGAGCTGTTTTTT. Its translation: CASLDRRYTGELFF.

This sequence joins TRBV18 and TRBJ2-3, with D possibly TRBD2 on 7 matching bases. Germline CDR1 reads KGHSH; CDR2 reads LQKENI. V was pared by 5 bases and J by 4 bases, with 22 bases between. This CDR3 contains 17 residues. The CDR3 DNA reads as TGTGCCAGCTCATCGCCTGGGGGCGGGAGAAGGGCAGATACGCAGTATTTT. It specifies CASSSPGGGRRADTQYF.

This chain links TRBV7-9 with TRBJ1-4; no reliable D call. Trimming removed 3 bases from V and 5 bases from J, with 13 bases in between. The CDR3 is made up of 15 amino acids. Germline V CDR1 and CDR2: SEHNR, FQNEAQ (reference sequence). The DNA of the CDR3 is TGTGCCAGCAGCTTTTTCAGTGGAGGGAATGAAAAACTGTTTTTT. It codes for CASSFFSGGNEKLFF. Variable domain in full (rest from reference TRBV7-9 and TRBJ1-4): DTGVSQNPRHKITKRGQNVTFRCDPISEHNRLYWYRQTLGQGPEFLTYFQNEAQLEKSRLLSDRFSAERPKGSFSTLEIQRTEQGDSAMYLCASSFFSGGNEKLFFGSGTQLSVL.

Only one count was recorded for this clone. The genes are TRBV30 and TRBJ1-2; TRBD1 aligns across 7 bases. The ends lost 2 bases at V and 6 bases at J; junction bases unmatched: 6. The CDR3 runs 13 residues. Germline CDR1 GTSNPN, CDR2 SVGIG (reference sequence). The chain's CDR3 is CAWSRGGGNGYTF. The CDR3 nucleotides read TGTGCCTGGAGTCGAGGGGGCGGCAATGGCTACACCTTC.

The J gene is TRBJ1-6, the V gene TRBV3-1 (or the pseudogene TRBV3-2); TRBD1 might be the D (5 bases). CDR1 LGHDT and CDR2 YNNKEL come from the germline V gene (reference sequence). The CDR3 covers 14 residues. With 4 bases removed from V and 7 bases from J, the gap between germline ends came to 11 bases. The CDR3 sequence: CASSRGLINSPLHF. The CDR3 coding sequence is TGTGCCAGCAGCCGGGGACTGATAAATTCACCCCTCCACTTT.

The rearrangement joins TRBV28 to TRBJ1-3; a possible D gene is TRBD1 (6 bases). V was clipped by 3 bases and J by 0 bases, with 6 bases between them. CDR3 length: 14 amino acids. Germline values: CDR1 MDHEN, CDR2 SYDVKM. The CDR3 loop reads CASSLDSSGNTIYF. For the CDR3, the DNA is TGTGCCAGCAGTTTGGACAGCTCTGGAAACACCATATATTTT.

The chain has TRBV29-1 and TRBJ2-5, with TRBD2 matching over 7 bases. The CDR3 length is 13 residues. CDR1 is SQVTM and CDR2 is ANQGSEA in the germline V gene. The V gene end was trimmed by 7 bases and the J gene end by 2 bases; junction bases not matched to a gene: 7. The CDR3 sequence: CSARSSGQETQYF. The CDR3 nucleotides read TGCAGCGCAAGATCTAGCGGACAAGAGACCCAGTACTTC.

Here the CDR3 reads CASNGWGETYEQYF. In nucleotides, the CDR3 is TGTGCCAGTAACGGTTGGGGGGAAACCTACGAGCAGTACTTC. The rearrangement links TRBV28 to TRBJ2-7, with D tentatively TRBD2 (6 bases). The CDR3 covers 14 residues. Germline-derived CDR1 and CDR2 are MDHEN and SYDVKM. V was shortened by 9 bases and J by 2 bases, with 17 bases between the two germline ends.

The table lists this clone with a few counts. This CDR3 reads CASSKDRVRLYEQYF. CDR3 sequence (DNA): TGTGCCAGCAGCAAAGATAGAGTCAGACTCTACGAGCAGTACTTC. The rearrangement uses TRBV21-1 and TRBJ2-7; the table names TRBD2, a call not compared with the DNA. TRBV21-1 is annotated as a pseudogene. The CDR3 length is 15 residues.

CDR3 bases: TGTGCCAGCAGTGAGAACTATGGCTACACCTTC. This gives the protein CASSENYGYTF. J is TRBJ1-2 and V is TRBV28; D unclear. The CDR3 extends over 11 amino acids. Germline CDR1 reads MDHEN; CDR2 reads SYDVKM. The V end was cut by 5 bases, the J end by 2 bases, with 3 bases between.

A single count supports this clone. J is TRBJ2-1 and V is TRBV5-5; TRBD2 agrees at 13 bases. The trim removed 4 bases at V and 9 bases at J, leaving 7 bases unmatched. There are 15 residues in the CDR3. In germline, CDR1 is SGHKS, CDR2 YYEKEE (reference sequence). The CDR3 is CASSGLAGAFSEQFF. The CDR3 DNA reads TGTGCCAGCAGCGGACTAGCGGGAGCGTTTAGTGAGCAGTTCTTC.

The chain uses TRBV19 and TRBJ1-1; TRBD1 is a possible D gene (6 bases). There are 13 residues in the CDR3. CDR1 and CDR2 (germline): LNHDA, SQIVND (reference sequence). The V end was cut by 7 bases, the J end by 0 bases, with 9 bases between. CDR3 region: CASTGQMNTEAFF. The DNA of the CDR3 is TGTGCCAGTACTGGACAGATGAACACTGAAGCTTTCTTT.

The chain carries TRBV5-1 and TRBJ2-1; unclear D gene. Germline values: CDR1 SGHRS, CDR2 YFSETQ. V gave up 0 bases and J gave up 3 bases, with 7 bases separating them. The CDR3 spans 14 residues. The CDR3 coding sequence is TGCGCCAGCAGCTTGGGCGCAGGCTACAATGAGCAGTTCTTC. Its translation: CASSLGAGYNEQFF.

This sequence joins TRBV5-1 and TRBJ1-3; D is possibly TRBD1 (5 bases). With 4 bases removed from V and 9 bases from J, the gap between germline ends came to 23 bases. The germline CDR1 and CDR2 sequences are SGHRS and YFSETQ. CDR3 length equals 16 residues. CDR3 protein: CASSVVLGADLRTIYF. CDR3 nucleotides: TGCGCCAGCAGCGTGGTCTTAGGGGCGGACCTTCGCACCATATATTTT.

This clone was picked up a small number of times. The rearrangement links TRBV13 to TRBJ1-1; no definite D call. The CDR3 is 12 residues long. Germline V CDR1 and CDR2: PRHDT, FYEKMQ (reference sequence). The V end was cut by 5 bases, the J end by 0 bases, with 4 bases between. The CDR3 DNA reads TGTGCCAGCAGCCCCTTGAACACTGAAGCTTTCTTT. Translation gives CASSPLNTEAFF.

There are a few counts of this clone. The V gene is TRBV30, the J gene TRBJ2-3; D unresolved. Germline V lookup: CDR1 GTSNPN, CDR2 SVGIG (reference sequence). CDR3 length equals 12 residues. V was trimmed by 4 bases and J by 0 bases, leaving 5 bases between them. The CDR3 region has the DNA TGTGCCTGGACCCTTAGCACAGATACGCAGTATTTT. Amino acids: CAWTLSTDTQYF.

This chain links TRBV5-1 with TRBJ2-3; D is possibly TRBD2 (5 bases). This CDR3 has 16 amino acids. Trimming cost V 4 bases and J 2 bases, with 17 bases left between them. Germline V CDR1 and CDR2: SGHRS, YFSETQ. The CDR3 nucleotides are TGCGCCAGCAGCCCAACGCCGGGATCCTTCACAGATACGCAGTATTTT. Translating gives CASSPTPGSFTDTQYF.

The chain is built from TRBV10-3 and TRBJ1-4; no firm D call. CDR1 is ENHRY, CDR2 SYGVKD, per germline. The CDR3 is 15 residues long. Trimming removed 0 bases at V and 0 bases at J, with 5 bases between. The CDR3 loop reads CAISESAATNEKLFF. In DNA form, the CDR3 reads TGTGCCATCAGTGAGTCCGCGGCAACTAATGAAAAACTGTTTTTT.

This clone occurred a few times. V gene TRBV5-6 combines with J gene TRBJ1-6; D uncertain. Looked up from germline, CDR1 is SGHDT and CDR2 is YYEEEE. The CDR3 sequence is 14 residues long. The V end lost 4 bases, the J end lost 6 bases, and 11 bases lay between the germline ends. The CDR3 DNA reads TGTGCCAGCAGCCAACGACTGGGTAATTCACCCCTCCACTTT. It specifies CASSQRLGNSPLHF.

The chain couples TRBV27 to TRBJ1-6; D possibly corresponds to TRBD1 (5 bases). Between the trimmed V and J ends, which lost 2 bases and 9 bases, there was a span of 8 bases. The CDR3 contains 13 residues. Germline-derived CDR1 and CDR2 are MNHEY and SMNVEV (reference sequence). The CDR3 nucleotides read TGTGCCAGCAGTTTAAATGGGGCTTCACCCCTCCACTTT. This translates into CASSLNGASPLHF.

The rearrangement links TRBV5-1 to TRBJ2-2; weak D call: TRBD2 (5 bases). The CDR3 has 15 residues. CDR1 is SGHRS and CDR2 is YFSETQ in the germline V gene. V was pared by 2 bases and J by 4 bases, with 12 bases between. The CDR3 is CASSFAEARTGELFF. For the CDR3, the DNA is TGCGCCAGCAGCTTTGCGGAGGCCCGCACCGGGGAGCTGTTTTTT.

The rearrangement uses TRBV11-2 and TRBJ1-2; a weak D match, TRBD1 (5 bases). V dropped 1 base and J dropped 4 bases, with 13 bases sitting between them. This CDR3 is built from 15 residues. In germline, CDR1 is SGHAT, CDR2 FQNNGV. The CDR3 spells CASSLGQGTFYGYTF. The DNA of the CDR3 is TGTGCCAGCAGCTTAGGCCAGGGCACCTTCTATGGCTACACCTTC. Full variable domain (outside the CDR3, taken from reference TRBV11-2 and TRBJ1-2): EAGVAQSPRYKIIEKRQSVAFWCNPISGHATLYWYQQILGQGPKLLIQFQNNGVVDDSQLPKDRFSAERLKGVDSTLKIQPAKLEDSAVYLCASSLGQGTFYGYTFGSGTRLTVV.

This clone has just one count. The chain joins TRBV28 to TRBJ1-5; 9 bases agree with TRBD1. V was pared by 4 bases and J by 7 bases, with 8 bases of the junction left unmatched. The CDR3 sequence is 15 residues long. CDR1 MDHEN and CDR2 SYDVKM come from the germline V gene. The CDR3 here is CASSWDRALRQPQHF. The CDR3 nucleotides read TGTGCCAGCAGTTGGGACAGGGCATTGAGACAGCCCCAGCATTTT.

The chain joins TRBV4-1 to TRBJ1-2; perhaps TRBD1 as D (6 bases). Germline CDR1 MGHRA, CDR2 YSYEKL. Trimming cost V 5 bases and J 1 base, with 17 bases left between them. This CDR3 has 16 residues. CDR3 sequence (DNA): TGCGCCAGCAGCTCCTCCGGACAGTTAATTAACTATGGCTACACCTTC. Amino acid sequence: CASSSSGQLINYGYTF.

The rearrangement links TRBV3-1 (or the pseudogene TRBV3-2) to TRBJ2-7; 11 nucleotides line up with TRBD2. CDR3 length equals 14 residues. Trimming cost V 5 bases and J 4 bases; bases outside gene matches: 4. The germline V gene has CDR1 LGHDT and CDR2 YNNKEL (reference sequence). The CDR3 bases are TGTGCCAGCAGCTACAGACTAGCGGGGTACGAGCAGTACTTC. Encoded protein: CASSYRLAGYEQYF.

The chain has TRBV3-1 (or the pseudogene TRBV3-2) and TRBJ1-2, with TRBD1 matching over 9 bases. V trimming: 3 bases; J trimming: 6 bases; junction bases outside the gene matches: 11. CDR3 size: 16 residues. CDR1 and CDR2 (germline): LGHDT, YNNKEL (reference sequence). The CDR3, as DNA: TGTGCCAGCAGCCATTTAGGACAGGGGTCTTGGGATGGCTACACCTTC. It codes for CASSHLGQGSWDGYTF.